This T cell receptor beta chain came from a study of blood T cells in healthy people across ages. This clonotype showed up just a few times. PCR was performed a second time for roughly 7 to 12 cycles using a sample-barcoded 5' primer and a J-beta primer mix. TCRdb passed the 5' RACE reads through MiXCR, listing each CDR3 protein once. The repertoire includes 780,000 or so distinct CDR3 sequences, approximately 60% of them detected once, and approximately 24% sits in the top ten. Total RNA extracted from each sample amounted to at least 6 micrograms. This clonotype was sampled from a man aged 35-49 years in good health. Input material: blood.

The CDR3 nucleotides read TGCAGCGTTGAAGATCGTTTCGGGATGGCCTATGGCTACACCTTC. It encodes CSVEDRFGMAYGYTF. The chain joins TRBV29-1 to TRBJ1-2; D call uncertain. This CDR3 spans 15 amino acids. V was trimmed by 0 bases and J by 4 bases, leaving 15 bases between them. Germline CDR1 SQVTM, CDR2 ANQGSEA.